One sample yielded the 8 T cell receptor beta chains listed below, sequenced in a study of T-cell reconstitution after alpha-beta-depleted transplantation in children. As it was prepared, the TCRbeta library received unique molecular identifiers. A single record per CDR3 protein comes from TCRdb applying MiXCR to the PCR reads. The data contain around 530,000 distinct CDR3 sequences, about 33% of them singletons. Sequencing was performed on PBMCs from the stem cell graft donor, taken from the stem cell graft. The origin of the receptors is a human donor who donated a stem cell graft to a child with aplastic anemia.

The chain joins TRBV4-3 to TRBJ2-7; D is uncertain. V lost 0 bases to trimming and J lost 6 bases, with 12 bases between them. This CDR3 contains 14 residues. In germline, CDR1 is LGHNA, CDR2 YSLEER. As DNA, the CDR3 is TGCGCCAGCAGCCAAGATTCACGGAGTAGCGAGCAGTACTTC. Its translation: CASSQDSRSSEQYF.

The V call is TRBV7-8, the J call TRBJ1-5; tentatively, D is TRBD1 (5 bases). The length of the CDR3 is 19 residues. V lost 0 bases and J lost 5, with 23 bases in between. Germline CDR1 reads SGHVS; CDR2 reads FQNEAQ. The CDR3 here is CASSLALDGGGKTDQPQHF. CDR3 bases: TGTGCCAGCAGCTTAGCCCTAGATGGGGGAGGGAAAACCGATCAGCCCCAGCATTTT.

This clonotype was seen more than once but under ten times. The rearrangement joins TRBV7-2 to TRBJ2-3; possibly TRBD1 for D (5 bases). CDR3 length: 16 residues. V lost 1 base and J lost 3, with 14 bases in between. Per the germline V gene, CDR1 is SGHTA and CDR2 is FQGNSA. The CDR3 protein is CASSLGLGQGTDTQYF. The CDR3 bases are TGTGCCAGCAGCTTAGGCCTTGGGCAGGGAACAGATACGCAGTATTTT.

The V and J genes are TRBV18 and TRBJ2-3; D uncertain. Trimming left V 6 bases short and J 6 bases short, with 10 bases between. The germline CDR1 and CDR2 sequences are KGHSH and LQKENI. This CDR3 region has 12 residues. The CDR3 nucleotides are TGTGCCAGCTCTCCCGCAGACGATACGCAGTATTTT. It specifies CASSPADDTQYF.

The V gene is TRBV19, the J gene TRBJ1-1; unclear D gene. Germline loops: CDR1 LNHDA, CDR2 SQIVND (reference sequence). V was trimmed by 6 bases and J by 7 bases, leaving 12 bases between them. The length of the CDR3 is 12 residues. CDR3 protein: CASSPSRFEAFF. CDR3 in DNA: TGTGCCAGTAGCCCGTCAAGGTTTGAAGCTTTCTTT.

The gene calls are TRBV19 and TRBJ1-5, with D maybe TRBD1 (6 bases). Trimming removed 3 bases from V and 10 bases from J, with 22 bases in between. The CDR3 covers 16 residues. CDR1 and CDR2 (germline): LNHDA, SQIVND (reference sequence). CDR3 sequence reads: CASSIFRGTEGIPQHF. The CDR3 bases are TGTGCCAGTAGTATTTTTAGGGGGACGGAAGGCATCCCCCAGCATTTT.

The chain employs TRBV18 and TRBJ2-1, with TRBD2 identical over 8 bases. Trimming took 1 base from V and 4 from J; bases not matched to a gene: 3. Germline V gives CDR1 KGHSH, CDR2 LQKENI. The CDR3 spans 15 residues. Written as DNA, the CDR3 is TGTGCCAGCTCACCACAGCGGGAGATGTACAATGAGCAGTTCTTC. Encoded protein: CASSPQREMYNEQFF.

The rearrangement links TRBV7-2 to TRBJ1-1; the D gene is possibly TRBD1 (5 bases). The CDR3 spans 17 residues. Germline assignment: CDR1 SGHTA and CDR2 FQGNSA. V lost 1 base to trimming and J lost 1 base, with 16 bases between them. The chain's CDR3 is CASSLGVGQGRNTEAFF. As DNA, the CDR3 is TGTGCCAGCAGCTTAGGGGTCGGGCAGGGTCGGAACACTGAAGCTTTCTTT. Based on the CDR3 plus reference TRBV7-2 and TRBJ1-1, the full variable domain is GAGVSQSPSNKVTEKGKDVELRCDPISGHTALYWYRQSLGQGLEFLIYFQGNSAPDKSGLPSDRFSAERTGGSVSTLTIQRTQQEDSAVYLCASSLGVGQGRNTEAFFGQGTRLTVV.